A selection of T cell receptor beta chains follows, all from one sample in a study of blood T cell repertoires in COVID-19. The protocol was immunoSEQ multiplex PCR, while the TCRdb copy is restricted to in-frame clones and leaves out a portion. The sample holds nearly 300,000 clones, 70% to 85% seen once. Sample: peripheral blood. These receptors all stem from a human donor with COVID-19, enrolled during active disease. The donor label of this sample is uncertain. Each CDR3 is given with its conserved first and last residue. A D gene is named only where the DNA matches it firmly. Size tells how often a clone was seen (once, few, many) or the class of an expanded clone, and some rows leave it out.

v_call	cdr3_length	j_call	d_call	clone_size	cdr3_nt	cdr3_aa
TRBV11-2	15	TRBJ2-7	TRBD2	-	TGTGCCAGCAGCTTGGTAGCGGGAAGCTCCTACGAGCAGTACTTC	CASSLVAGSSYEQYF
TRBV19	15	TRBJ1-2	-	-	TGTGCCAGTTTAGAAGGGGTAGGTGGAAACTATGGCTACACCTTC	CASLEGVGGNYGYTF
TRBV9	13	TRBJ2-1	-	once	TGTGCCAGCAGCCCCCCACAGGGCCGGGAGCAGTTCTTC	CASSPPQGREQFF
TRBV30	17	TRBJ2-7	-	once	TGTGCCTGGAGTAGGCAAGCGGATACGAAAGGGTCCTACGAGCAGTACTTC	CAWSRQADTKGSYEQYF
TRBV29-1	13	TRBJ2-7	TRBD1	-	TGCAGCGTTGGGCGGGGACAGGGCTACGAGCAGTACTTC	CSVGRGQGYEQYF
TRBV3-1/TRBV3-2	14	TRBJ1-5	-	-	TGTGCCAGCAGCCAGAGGTCGGGGGGTCAGCCCCAGCATTTT	CASSQRSGGQPQHF
TRBV7-2	16	TRBJ2-2	TRBD2	-	TGTGCCAGCAGCGTGAGCGGGAGGGTAGAGACCGGGGAGCTGTTTTTT	CASSVSGRVETGELFF
TRBV28	14	TRBJ1-1	TRBD1	-	TGTGCCAGCAGTCCTCCACAGGGGGCGGGGAAGGCTTTCTTT	CASSPPQGAGKAFF
TRBV5-1	15	TRBJ1-1	-	few	TGCGCCAGCAGCTTAGAATCGACAGGGAACACTGAAGCTTTCTTT	CASSLESTGNTEAFF
TRBV5-6	14	TRBJ1-1	-	-	TGTGCCAGCAGCTTGGCCCGTAGAGGCACTGAAGCTTTCTTT	CASSLARRGTEAFF
TRBV19	15	TRBJ2-1	TRBD2	-	TGTGCCAGTAGTATCGCGGAACACCAGCGGGAGCGCAAGTTCTTC	CASSIAEHQRERKFF
TRBV6-5	12	TRBJ1-1	-	many	TGTGCCACGGCGGGTTTGCCCACTGAAGCTTTCTTT	CATAGLPTEAFF
TRBV5-1	12	TRBJ1-2	-	-	TGCGCCAGCAGCTTTTCGGAGGATGGCTACACCTTC	CASSFSEDGYTF
TRBV30	15	TRBJ1-5	TRBD1	-	TGTGCCTGGAGTTGGTCCACAGGGGCGGGGCAGCCCCAGCATTTT	CAWSWSTGAGQPQHF
TRBV28	15	TRBJ1-5	-	-	TGTGCCAGCACCCCACACCGTGGAGGCAATCAGCCCCAGCATTTT	CASTPHRGGNQPQHF
TRBV29-1	13	TRBJ2-1	TRBD2	-	TGCAGCGTTGGGGGGGGGATCCCCCAAGAGCAGTTCTTC	CSVGGGIPQEQFF
TRBV25-1	13	TRBJ1-4	-	once	TGTGCCAGCAGTGTGTTCTTCCCGGGAAAACTGTTTTTT	CASSVFFPGKLFF
TRBV6-1	15	TRBJ2-5	TRBD2	once	TGTGCCAGCAGTGAGACTAGCGCGGTTGGGGAGACCCAGTACTTC	CASSETSAVGETQYF
TRBV4-1	13	TRBJ1-1	-	-	TGCGCCAGCAGCCAGGACCGGGGCACTGAAGCTTTCTTT	CASSQDRGTEAFF
TRBV11-3	13	TRBJ2-1	TRBD1	-	TGTGCCAGCAGCTGGGACAGGGAAAATGAGCAGTTCTTC	CASSWDRENEQFF
TRBV3-1/TRBV3-2	13	TRBJ2-1	-	-	TGTGCCAGCAGCCTGGACAGAATCAATGAGCAGTTCTTC	CASSLDRINEQFF
TRBV21-1	19	TRBJ2-1	-	few	TGTGCCAGCAGCAAAGCTCGGCTAGCGGGAGTCCAACGACACAATGAGCAGTTCTTC	CASSKARLAGVQRHNEQFF
TRBV4-3	17	TRBJ2-7	TRBD2	once	TGCGCCAGCAGCCAAGTCTCTAGCGGGAGCGGTAGCTACGAGCAGTACTTC	CASSQVSSGSGSYEQYF
TRBV6-5	13	TRBJ1-3	-	-	TGTGCCAGCTTGCAGGGCTCTGGAAACACCATATATTTT	CASLQGSGNTIYF
TRBV30	15	TRBJ1-4	-	-	TGTGCCTGGAGTACACGTGGCAGGGGATATGAAAAACTGTTTTTT	CAWSTRGRGYEKLFF
TRBV28	18	TRBJ1-2	TRBD1	-	TGTGCCAGCAGTATCCTACCGCCCACCACGGACAGGAGGAATGGCTACACCTTC	CASSILPPTTDRRNGYTF
TRBV4-3	14	TRBJ2-7	-	-	TGCGCCAGCAGCCTAAGGCTAGGGGACTACGAGCAGTACTTC	CASSLRLGDYEQYF
TRBV5-1	15	TRBJ1-1	-	-	TGCGCCAGCAGCGCATTGACAGGTGAAAACACTGAAGCTTTCTTT	CASSALTGENTEAFF
TRBV6-5	13	TRBJ1-5	-	-	TGTGCCAGCGGGACTCAGGGACGGCAGCCCCAGCATTTT	CASGTQGRQPQHF
TRBV11-3	15	TRBJ2-1	TRBD1	once	TGTGCCAGCAGCTTAGCCAGGGGGTGGAACAATGAGCAGTTCTTC	CASSLARGWNNEQFF
TRBV19	14	TRBJ2-7	-	-	TGTGCCAGTAGTACCGATGGAGGATCCTACGAGCAGTACTTC	CASSTDGGSYEQYF